This T cell receptor beta chain was sequenced for a study of blood T cell repertoires in COVID-19. In the study overall: T cells, B-cell-depleted T cells, or PBMCs provided the cDNA or gDNA that served as material.

This CDR3 is 10 amino acids long. V lost 4 bases to trimming and J lost 8 bases, with 8 bases between them. The V gene's germline CDR1 is GTSNPN and CDR2 SVGIG (reference sequence). Per the authors' pipeline: Reference gene primer amplification gave estimated nucleated cell counts. Libraries were prepared by immunoSEQ multiplex PCR; TCRdb keeps only in-frame clonotypes and omits some of them. That table furnishes V, J and clone size, whereas the DNA furnished D and trimming. The data show over 250,000 clones, with about 85% seen just once and 13% held by the top ten. The receptor comes from a human donor in a cohort sampled during active COVID-19. This chain links TRBV30 with TRBJ1-2; D uncertain. What was sequenced was peripheral blood. CDR3 protein: CAWISVGYTF. The CDR3 DNA sequence: TGTGCCTGGATTTCTGTCGGCTACACCTTC.